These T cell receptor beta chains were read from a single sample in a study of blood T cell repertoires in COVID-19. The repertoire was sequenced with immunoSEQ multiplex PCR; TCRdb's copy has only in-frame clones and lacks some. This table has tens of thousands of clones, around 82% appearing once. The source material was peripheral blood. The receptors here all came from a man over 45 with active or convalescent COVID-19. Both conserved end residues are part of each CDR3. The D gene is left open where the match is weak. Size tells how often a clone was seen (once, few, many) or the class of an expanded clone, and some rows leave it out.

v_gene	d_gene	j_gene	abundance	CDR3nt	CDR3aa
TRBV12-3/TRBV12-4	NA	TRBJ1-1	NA	TGTGCCAGCAGTCCATTCACTGAAGCTTTCTTT	CASSPFTEAFF
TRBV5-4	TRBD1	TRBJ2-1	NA	TGTGCCAGCAGCTTGGAGACAGGGGGTGGCAATGAGCAGTTCTTC	CASSLETGGGNEQFF
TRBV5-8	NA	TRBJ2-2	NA	TGTGCCAGCAGCTTGGGGACAGCGAGGACCGGGGAGCTGTTTTTT	CASSLGTARTGELFF
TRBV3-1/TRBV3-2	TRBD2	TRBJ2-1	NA	TGTGCCAGCAGCCAAGCGAGGACTAGCGGGACCCCTAGCTCCTACAATGAGCAGTTCTTC	CASSQARTSGTPSSYNEQFF
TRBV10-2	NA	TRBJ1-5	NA	TGCGCCAGCAGCGAGTTCAGGGGTGGGGGCAATCAGCCCCAGCATTTT	CASSEFRGGGNQPQHF
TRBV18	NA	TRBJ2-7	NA	TGTGCCAGCTCCCCGACAGACAGTACCTACGAGCAGTACTTC	CASSPTDSTYEQYF
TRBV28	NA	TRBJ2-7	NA	TGTGCCAGCAGTTTTAGGGGGTCGCAGTACTTC	CASSFRGSQYF
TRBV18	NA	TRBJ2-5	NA	TGTGCCAGCTCACCGGCGCTAGCGAGGGAGACCCAGTACTTC	CASSPALARETQYF
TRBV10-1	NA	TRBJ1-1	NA	TGCGCCAGCAGTGAGACCACCTATCGGAACACTGAAGCTTTCTTT	CASSETTYRNTEAFF
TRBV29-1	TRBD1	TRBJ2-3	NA	TGCAGCGTCGGGACAGCCACAGATACGCAGTATTTT	CSVGTATDTQYF
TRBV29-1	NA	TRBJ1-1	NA	TGCAGCGTTGGGGTAGGACAGAACACTGAAGCTTTCTTT	CSVGVGQNTEAFF
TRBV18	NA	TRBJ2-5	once	TGTGCCAGCTCACCACCCTTGCAAGAGACCCAGTACTTC	CASSPPLQETQYF
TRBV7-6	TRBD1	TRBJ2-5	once	TGTGCCAGCAGCTTAGAACAGGGGGCGTGGGGGACCCAGTACTTC	CASSLEQGAWGTQYF
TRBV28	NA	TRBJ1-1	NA	TGTGCCAGCAGTACCACAGGAACTGAAGCTTTCTTT	CASSTTGTEAFF
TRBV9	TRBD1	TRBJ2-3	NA	TGTGCCAGCAATACAGGGGGCACAGATACGCAGTATTTT	CASNTGGTDTQYF
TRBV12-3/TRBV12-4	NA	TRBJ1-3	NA	TGTGCCAGCAGTTTAGAGAGAGACACCATATATTTT	CASSLERDTIYF
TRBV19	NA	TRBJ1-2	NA	TGTGCCAGTTCCTGGGGCGACTATGGCTACACCTTC	CASSWGDYGYTF
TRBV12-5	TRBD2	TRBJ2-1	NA	TGTGCTAGTACTAGCGGGGGGGACTACAATGAGCAGTTCTTC	CASTSGGDYNEQFF
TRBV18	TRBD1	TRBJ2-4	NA	TGTGCCAGCTCAATGACAGGGGGGATGGACATTCAGTACTTC	CASSMTGGMDIQYF
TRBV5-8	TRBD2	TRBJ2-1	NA	TGTGCCAGCAGCTTGGCCCCCCATAGCGGGGGGGTCGATGAGCAGTTCTTC	CASSLAPHSGGVDEQFF
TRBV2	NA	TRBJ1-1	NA	TGTGCCAGCAGTAAAGCCGGACAGAACACTGAAGCTTTCTTT	CASSKAGQNTEAFF
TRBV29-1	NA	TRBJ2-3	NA	TGCAGCGTTGTCCGGGGTATGGGCACAGATACGCAGTATTTT	CSVVRGMGTDTQYF
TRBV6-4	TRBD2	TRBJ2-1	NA	TGTGCCAGCAGCTCGTCTAGCGGGGGGGTCAATGAGCAGTTCTTC	CASSSSSGGVNEQFF
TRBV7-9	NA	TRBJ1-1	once	TGTGCCAGCAGCTGGGGCTCAAACACTGAAGCTTTCTTT	CASSWGSNTEAFF
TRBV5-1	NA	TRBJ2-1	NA	TGCGCCAGCAGCCTGGACAGCTACAATGAGCAGTTCTTC	CASSLDSYNEQFF
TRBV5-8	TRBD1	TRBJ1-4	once	TGTGCCAGCAGCTTCTACAGGGGGCTGAATGAAAAACTGTTTTTT	CASSFYRGLNEKLFF
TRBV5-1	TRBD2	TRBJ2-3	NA	TGCGCCAGCAGCTCGGGACTAATCACAGATACGCAGTATTTT	CASSSGLITDTQYF
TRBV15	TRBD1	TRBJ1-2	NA	TGTGCCACCAGCAGAGATGGGCAGGGGGCAACCTATGGCTACACCTTC	CATSRDGQGATYGYTF
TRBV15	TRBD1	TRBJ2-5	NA	TGTGCCACCAGCAGACCGGGGACAGGGGAGACCCAGTACTTC	CATSRPGTGETQYF
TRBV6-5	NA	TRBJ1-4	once	TGTGCCAGCAGTTACGGGGCAGGGCAAAATGAAAAACTGTTTTTT	CASSYGAGQNEKLFF
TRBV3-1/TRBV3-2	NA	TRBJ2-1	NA	TGTGCCAGCAGCCAAGTGGCGGGCCTCAATGAGCAGTTCTTC	CASSQVAGLNEQFF
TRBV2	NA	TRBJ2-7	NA	TGTGCCAGCAGCCCGACAGGATACGAGCAGTACTTC	CASSPTGYEQYF
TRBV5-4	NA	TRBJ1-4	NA	TGTGCCAGCAGCTTGGCCGAAGGACAAATTAATGAAAAACTGTTTTTT	CASSLAEGQINEKLFF
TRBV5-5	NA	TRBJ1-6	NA	TGTGCCAGCAGCTTCTATCCCCCGGGGGGCGTAGATTCACCCCTCCACTTT	CASSFYPPGGVDSPLHF
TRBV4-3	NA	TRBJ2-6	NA	TGCGCCAGCAGCCAGGACTGGGGGGCCAACGTCCTGACTTTC	CASSQDWGANVLTF
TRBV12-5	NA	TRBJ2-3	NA	TGTGCTAGTGGTTTCGTAGGCACAGATACGCAGTATTTT	CASGFVGTDTQYF
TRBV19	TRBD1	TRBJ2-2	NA	TGTGCCAGTAGTGCCGAAGGACAGGGGGCCAACGGGGAGCTGTTTTTT	CASSAEGQGANGELFF